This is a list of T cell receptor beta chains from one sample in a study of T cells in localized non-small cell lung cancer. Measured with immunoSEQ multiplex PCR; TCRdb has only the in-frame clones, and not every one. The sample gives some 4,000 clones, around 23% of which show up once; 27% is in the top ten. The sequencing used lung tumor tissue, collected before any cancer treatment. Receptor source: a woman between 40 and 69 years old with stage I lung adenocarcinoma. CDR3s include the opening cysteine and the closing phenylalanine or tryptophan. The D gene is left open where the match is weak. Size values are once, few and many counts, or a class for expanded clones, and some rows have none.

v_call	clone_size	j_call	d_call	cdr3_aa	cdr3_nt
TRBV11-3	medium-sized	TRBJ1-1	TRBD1	CASSLGQAAAEAFF	TGTGCCAGCAGCTTGGGACAGGCGGCGGCTGAAGCTTTCTTT
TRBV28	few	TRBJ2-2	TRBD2	CASSFNGLADSRTGELFF	TGTGCCAGCAGTTTTAACGGACTAGCGGACTCGAGGACCGGGGAGCTGTTTTTT
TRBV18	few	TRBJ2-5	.	CASSLSGAGSQETQYF	TGTGCCAGCTCACTCTCCGGGGCGGGCTCACAAGAGACCCAGTACTTC
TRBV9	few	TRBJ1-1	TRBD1	CASSGRQGMNTEAFF	TGTGCCAGCAGCGGACGACAGGGGATGAACACTGAAGCTTTCTTT
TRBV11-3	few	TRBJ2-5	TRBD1	CASSGGTGGRETQYF	TGTGCCAGCAGCGGAGGGACAGGGGGCAGAGAGACCCAGTACTTC
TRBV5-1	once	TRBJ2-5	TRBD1	CASSLGTGDGETQYF	TGCGCCAGCAGCTTGGGGACAGGTGACGGGGAGACCCAGTACTTC
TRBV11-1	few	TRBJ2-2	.	CASSPSGLTSTGELFF	TGTGCCAGCAGCCCCTCCGGACTCACTTCCACCGGGGAGCTGTTTTTT
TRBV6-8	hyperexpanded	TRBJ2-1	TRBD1	CASRVIGDRDEQFF	TGTGCCAGCAGAGTAATCGGGGACAGGGATGAGCAGTTCTTC
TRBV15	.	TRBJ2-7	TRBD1	CATRSWGDRGGEQYF	TGTGCCACTCGGTCCTGGGGGGACAGGGGCGGGGAGCAGTACTTC
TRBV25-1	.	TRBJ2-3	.	CATRQSTDTQYF	TGTGCCACACGACAGAGCACAGATACGCAGTATTTT
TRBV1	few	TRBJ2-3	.	CASSLGNLLVTSESTDTQYF	TGCGCCAGCAGCCTCGGGAACCTGCTAGTAACTAGCGAAAGCACAGATACGCAGTATTTT
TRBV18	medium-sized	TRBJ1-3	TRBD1	CASSSIRQGISGNTIYF	TGTGCCAGCTCATCTATCCGACAGGGGATCTCTGGAAACACCATATATTTT
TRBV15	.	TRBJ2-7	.	CATSRDRDGLPYEQYF	TGTGCCACCAGCAGAGATAGGGACGGCTTACCCTACGAGCAGTACTTC
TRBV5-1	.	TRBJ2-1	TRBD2	CASSTYSGGGNEQFF	TGCGCCAGCAGCACCTATAGCGGGGGTGGCAATGAGCAGTTCTTC
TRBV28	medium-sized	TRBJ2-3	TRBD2	CASSRPSGGPSLF	TGTGCCAGCAGTCGTCCTAGCGGGGGGCCTTCCCTTTTT
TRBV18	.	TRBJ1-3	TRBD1	CASSQLQGADGNTIYF	TGTGCCAGCTCACAATTACAGGGGGCCGATGGAAACACCATATATTTT
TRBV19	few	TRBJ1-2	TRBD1	CASSYSGDRRLDGYTF	TGTGCCAGTAGCTACTCCGGGGACAGGCGATTGGATGGCTACACCTTC
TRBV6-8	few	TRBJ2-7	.	CASSKIPYEQYF	TGTGCCAGCAGTAAAATCCCCTACGAGCAGTACTTC
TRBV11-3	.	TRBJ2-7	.	CASSLDRLPRGDEQYF	TGTGCCAGCAGCTTAGATCGGCTACCCAGGGGCGACGAGCAGTACTTC
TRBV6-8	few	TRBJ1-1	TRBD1	CASSYGGGQMNTEAFF	TGTGCCAGCAGTTACGGGGGGGGACAGATGAACACTGAAGCTTTCTTT
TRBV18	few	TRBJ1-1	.	CASSPKIGGSEAFF	TGTGCCAGCTCACCAAAGATCGGGGGCAGTGAAGCTTTCTTT
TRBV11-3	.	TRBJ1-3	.	CASSFSVQGQKGNTIYF	TGTGCCAGCAGCTTTTCAGTCCAAGGACAGAAAGGAAACACCATATATTTT
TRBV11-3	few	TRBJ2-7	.	CASSLGDTFYEQYF	TGTGCCAGCAGCTTAGGGGACACCTTCTACGAGCAGTACTTC
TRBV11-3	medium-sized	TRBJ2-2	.	CASSLTGSRTGELFF	TGTGCCAGCAGCTTAACAGGTTCGAGGACCGGGGAGCTGTTTTTT
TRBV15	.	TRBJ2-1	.	CATSRGGGVGEQFF	TGTGCCACCAGCAGAGGAGGAGGGGTGGGTGAGCAGTTCTTC
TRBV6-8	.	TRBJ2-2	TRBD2	CASSYTLAGQSNTGELFF	TGTGCCAGCAGTTACACTCTAGCGGGGCAATCGAACACCGGGGAGCTGTTTTTT
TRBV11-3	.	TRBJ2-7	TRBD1	CASSLGQGFFYEQYF	TGTGCCAGCAGCTTAGGACAGGGGTTTTTCTACGAGCAGTACTTC
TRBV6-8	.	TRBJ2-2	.	CAISAGNGELFF	TGTGCCATCAGTGCGGGGAACGGGGAGCTGTTTTTT
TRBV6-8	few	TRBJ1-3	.	CASSYPGVSGNTIYF	TGTGCCAGCAGTTATCCAGGGGTTAGCGGAAACACCATATATTTT
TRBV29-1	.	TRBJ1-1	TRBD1	CSVEENRGWTEAFF	TGCAGCGTTGAAGAAAACAGGGGGTGGACTGAAGCTTTCTTT
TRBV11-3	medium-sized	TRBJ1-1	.	CASSRIRGGGNTEAFF	TGTGCCAGCAGCAGAATTCGGGGCGGAGGGAACACTGAAGCTTTCTTT
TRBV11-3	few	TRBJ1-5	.	CASSPESAGPNQPQHF	TGTGCCAGCAGCCCCGAGTCGGCAGGCCCCAATCAGCCCCAGCATTTT
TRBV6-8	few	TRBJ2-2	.	CASSYDERLGTPGELFF	TGTGCCAGCAGTTATGACGAACGATTGGGGACCCCCGGGGAGCTGTTTTTT
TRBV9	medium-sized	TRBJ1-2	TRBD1	CASSVYRDRGPINYGYTF	TGTGCCAGCAGCGTATATAGGGACAGGGGGCCGATTAACTATGGCTACACCTTC
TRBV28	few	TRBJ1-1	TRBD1	CASSRETGRREVAFF	TGTGCCAGCAGTCGAGAGACAGGGAGGAGGGAAGTGGCTTTCTTT
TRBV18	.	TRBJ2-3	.	CASSPPALGTQYF	TGTGCCAGCTCACCACCGGCACTGGGTACGCAGTATTTT
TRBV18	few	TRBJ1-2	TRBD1	CASSPMDRGIANYGYTF	TGTGCCAGCTCACCGATGGACAGGGGGATAGCTAACTATGGCTACACCTTC
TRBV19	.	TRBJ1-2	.	CASSPRWENYGYTF	TGTGCCAGTAGTCCCCGCTGGGAGAACTATGGCTACACCTTC
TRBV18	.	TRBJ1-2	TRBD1	CASSSGQEGYTF	TGTGCCAGCTCATCCGGACAGGAAGGCTACACCTTC
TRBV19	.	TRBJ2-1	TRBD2	CASRATSGSYNEQFF	TGTGCCAGTAGAGCGACTAGCGGGAGTTACAATGAGCAGTTCTTC
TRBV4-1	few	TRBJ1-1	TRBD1	CASSRDRAVAEAFF	TGCGCCAGCAGCCGAGACAGGGCGGTCGCTGAAGCTTTCTTT
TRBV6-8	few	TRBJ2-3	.	CASSLPLDTQYF	TGTGCCAGCAGCCTACCCTTAGATACGCAGTATTTT
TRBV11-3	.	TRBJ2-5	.	CASSLVASGFQETQYF	TGTGCCAGCAGCTTAGTCGCGTCGGGATTCCAAGAGACCCAGTACTTC
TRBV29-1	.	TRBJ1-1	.	CSAGEGLVDTEAFF	TGCAGCGCTGGAGAGGGATTGGTGGACACTGAAGCTTTCTTT
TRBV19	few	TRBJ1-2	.	CASSELTRRLGYTF	TGTGCCAGTAGTGAATTAACTAGGAGGCTTGGCTACACCTTC
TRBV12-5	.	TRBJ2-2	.	CASHDRTNTGELFF	TGTGCTAGCCACGACAGGACGAACACCGGGGAGCTGTTTTTT
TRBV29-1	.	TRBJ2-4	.	CSVAQGTVNIQYF	TGCAGCGTTGCTCAGGGAACAGTAAACATTCAGTACTTC
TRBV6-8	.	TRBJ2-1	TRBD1	CASSYGGTGLNEQFF	TGTGCCAGCAGTTACGGAGGGACAGGGCTGAATGAGCAGTTCTTC
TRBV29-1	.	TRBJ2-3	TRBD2	CSLRTSGSDTQYF	TGCAGCCTCAGGACTAGCGGTTCAGATACGCAGTATTTT
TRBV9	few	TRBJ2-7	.	CASSATGLGYEQYF	TGTGCCAGCAGTGCCACAGGGCTGGGCTACGAGCAGTACTTC
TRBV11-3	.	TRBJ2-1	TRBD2	CASSLDLAGLEQFF	TGTGCCAGCAGCTTAGACCTAGCGGGGCTAGAGCAGTTCTTC
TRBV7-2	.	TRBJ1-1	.	CASSSGLNTEAFF	TGTGCCAGCAGCTCCGGGTTGAACACTGAAGCTTTCTTT